Listed below are T cell receptor beta chains from one sample, sequenced in a study of OX40 agonist ivuxolimab in advanced cancers. TCRdb keeps only in-frame clones here, not all; method: immunoSEQ multiplex PCR. This sample has roughly 26,000 clones; about nine tenths occur once, and the top ten carry 22%. This specimen was CD4+ or CD8+ T cells sorted from blood, taken in a trial of the OX40 agonist ivuxolimab. The receptors here all came from an adult with an advanced solid tumor such as melanoma, head and neck, liver or kidney cancer. Both conserved end residues are part of each CDR3. The order of the fields is D gene, V gene, clone size, J gene, CDR3 DNA, CDR3 protein. The D gene is left open where the match is weak. The size field is filled for only some rows; it gives once, few, many or a size class.

d_call: TRBD1; v_call: TRBV5-1; clone_size: -; j_call: TRBJ1-5; cdr3_nt: TGCGCCAGCAGTCACGGACAGGGAGGGAATCAGCCCCAGCATTTT; cdr3_aa: CASSHGQGGNQPQHF
d_call: -; v_call: TRBV6-5; clone_size: -; j_call: TRBJ1-1; cdr3_nt: TGTGCCAGCAGTTATGCAGGGGCGAACACTGAAGCTTTCTTT; cdr3_aa: CASSYAGANTEAFF
d_call: TRBD2; v_call: TRBV4-1; clone_size: -; j_call: TRBJ2-7; cdr3_nt: TGCGCCAGCAGCCAAGTGGAGGCGGGGGGCGAAAACTACGAGCAGTACTTC; cdr3_aa: CASSQVEAGGENYEQYF
d_call: TRBD1; v_call: TRBV13; clone_size: once; j_call: TRBJ1-1; cdr3_nt: TGTGCCAGCAGCTTTAACACAGGGGGGAACACTGAAGCTTTCTTT; cdr3_aa: CASSFNTGGNTEAFF
d_call: TRBD2; v_call: TRBV9; clone_size: -; j_call: TRBJ2-7; cdr3_nt: TGTGCCAGCAGCGAGGCCGGGACTAGGGAAGACGAGCAGTACTTC; cdr3_aa: CASSEAGTREDEQYF
d_call: -; v_call: TRBV19; clone_size: -; j_call: TRBJ2-7; cdr3_nt: TGTGCCAGTAGTGGGCCCTCGGGTGGCGAGCAGTACTTC; cdr3_aa: CASSGPSGGEQYF
d_call: -; v_call: TRBV19; clone_size: -; j_call: TRBJ1-2; cdr3_nt: TGTGCCAGTTCCCTAATGGGAATCCGGGGGTATGGCTACACCTTC; cdr3_aa: CASSLMGIRGYGYTF
d_call: TRBD2; v_call: TRBV6-1; clone_size: -; j_call: TRBJ2-3; cdr3_nt: TGTGCCAGCAGTGAATTGGCTAGCGGCAACACAGATACGCAGTATTTT; cdr3_aa: CASSELASGNTDTQYF
d_call: -; v_call: TRBV29-1; clone_size: -; j_call: TRBJ1-2; cdr3_nt: TGCAGCGCCCCGGTGTCAGGGGCTGGAGGCTACACCTTC; cdr3_aa: CSAPVSGAGGYTF
d_call: -; v_call: TRBV11-3; clone_size: -; j_call: TRBJ2-1; cdr3_nt: TGTGCCAGCAGCCGACGATTAACTAATGAGCAGTTCTTC; cdr3_aa: CASSRRLTNEQFF
d_call: -; v_call: TRBV15; clone_size: once; j_call: TRBJ1-1; cdr3_nt: TGTGCCACCAGCAGAGATCTAGGAGTCATGAACACTGAAGCTTTCTTT; cdr3_aa: CATSRDLGVMNTEAFF
d_call: TRBD1; v_call: TRBV4-3; clone_size: -; j_call: TRBJ2-3; cdr3_nt: TGCGCCAGCAGCCACCTCCCGGGACAGGGTCCTAGCACAGATACGCAGTATTTT; cdr3_aa: CASSHLPGQGPSTDTQYF
d_call: -; v_call: TRBV10-3; clone_size: -; j_call: TRBJ1-6; cdr3_nt: TGTGCCATCAGTGAGGGGACGGCAAGAGGTAATTCACCCCTCCACTTT; cdr3_aa: CAISEGTARGNSPLHF
d_call: -; v_call: TRBV5-4; clone_size: -; j_call: TRBJ2-5; cdr3_nt: TGTGCCAGCAGCCTCTCCGCAGTTGGACGGCTAAAAGAGACCCAGTACTTC; cdr3_aa: CASSLSAVGRLKETQYF
d_call: -; v_call: TRBV5-4; clone_size: -; j_call: TRBJ2-2; cdr3_nt: TGTGCCAGCAGCTCAGTCAATCTAGGCGCCGGGGAGCTGTTTTTT; cdr3_aa: CASSSVNLGAGELFF
d_call: -; v_call: TRBV19; clone_size: -; j_call: TRBJ2-7; cdr3_nt: TGTGCCAGTTCCACAGCCATAGACTCCTACGAGCAGTACTTC; cdr3_aa: CASSTAIDSYEQYF
d_call: -; v_call: TRBV7-6; clone_size: -; j_call: TRBJ2-6; cdr3_nt: TGTGCCAGCAGCTTTAGTCAGTGGGGGCAAAACTCTGGGGCCAACGTCCTGACTTTC; cdr3_aa: CASSFSQWGQNSGANVLTF
d_call: -; v_call: TRBV6-1; clone_size: few; j_call: TRBJ1-1; cdr3_nt: TGTGCCAGCAGACAGGGAGGAACTGAAGCTTTCTTT; cdr3_aa: CASRQGGTEAFF
d_call: -; v_call: TRBV19; clone_size: -; j_call: TRBJ2-1; cdr3_nt: TGTGCCAGTAGTATTACTAGGGGGGACCTTCGCTACAATGAGCAGTTCTTC; cdr3_aa: CASSITRGDLRYNEQFF
d_call: -; v_call: TRBV27; clone_size: -; j_call: TRBJ2-2; cdr3_nt: TGTGCCAGCAGTTTATCTGGAGCGTACGACACCGGGGAGCTGTTTTTT; cdr3_aa: CASSLSGAYDTGELFF
d_call: -; v_call: TRBV7-9; clone_size: few; j_call: TRBJ2-7; cdr3_nt: TGTGCCAGCAGCGCCGTACAGGGTTCCTACGAGCAGTACTTC; cdr3_aa: CASSAVQGSYEQYF
d_call: TRBD1; v_call: TRBV30; clone_size: -; j_call: TRBJ1-2; cdr3_nt: TGTGCCTGGGGGACAGGGGGGTTGGATGGCTACACCTTC; cdr3_aa: CAWGTGGLDGYTF
d_call: -; v_call: TRBV30; clone_size: -; j_call: TRBJ1-2; cdr3_nt: TGTGCCTGGGGGGTGGAGGGGACCTATGGCTACACCTTC; cdr3_aa: CAWGVEGTYGYTF
d_call: -; v_call: TRBV27; clone_size: -; j_call: TRBJ2-5; cdr3_nt: TGTGCCAGCAGTGAAGACTCAGAGACCCAGTACTTC; cdr3_aa: CASSEDSETQYF
d_call: -; v_call: TRBV6-5; clone_size: -; j_call: TRBJ2-2; cdr3_nt: TGTGCCAGCAGTTATCTGGCCGGGGAGCTGTTTTTT; cdr3_aa: CASSYLAGELFF
d_call: -; v_call: TRBV25-1; clone_size: -; j_call: TRBJ1-2; cdr3_nt: TGTGCCAGCTTTGGGGGGGCTAAGGGCTACACCTTC; cdr3_aa: CASFGGAKGYTF
d_call: TRBD1; v_call: TRBV6-1; clone_size: -; j_call: TRBJ1-1; cdr3_nt: TGTGCCAGCAGTATCGACAGGGGGGCTGAAGCTTTCTTT; cdr3_aa: CASSIDRGAEAFF
d_call: TRBD2; v_call: TRBV7-8; clone_size: -; j_call: TRBJ2-1; cdr3_nt: TGTGCCAGCAGCCCCACTAGCGGGAGCTCCTACAATGAGCAGTTCTTC; cdr3_aa: CASSPTSGSSYNEQFF
d_call: -; v_call: TRBV5-1; clone_size: -; j_call: TRBJ2-7; cdr3_nt: TGCGCCAGCAGCTTCAGGGATTCCTACGAGCAGTACTTC; cdr3_aa: CASSFRDSYEQYF
d_call: -; v_call: TRBV7-3; clone_size: -; j_call: TRBJ2-3; cdr3_nt: TGTGCCAGCAGCTTGACTTCAGGGGAGGCAGATACGCAGTATTTT; cdr3_aa: CASSLTSGEADTQYF
d_call: -; v_call: TRBV9; clone_size: -; j_call: TRBJ1-1; cdr3_nt: TGTGCCAGCAGCGCGGGAGCACTTAGGTTGAAGGACACTGAGGCTTTCTTT; cdr3_aa: CASSAGALRLKDTEAFF
d_call: -; v_call: TRBV27; clone_size: -; j_call: TRBJ2-7; cdr3_nt: TGTGCCAGCAGTGTAACCGGTTATAGCGCGACCTACGAGCAGTACTTC; cdr3_aa: CASSVTGYSATYEQYF
d_call: TRBD1; v_call: TRBV27; clone_size: -; j_call: TRBJ2-3; cdr3_nt: TGTGCCAGCAGTCCCTGGGACAGGGGGCAGGATACGCAGTATTTT; cdr3_aa: CASSPWDRGQDTQYF